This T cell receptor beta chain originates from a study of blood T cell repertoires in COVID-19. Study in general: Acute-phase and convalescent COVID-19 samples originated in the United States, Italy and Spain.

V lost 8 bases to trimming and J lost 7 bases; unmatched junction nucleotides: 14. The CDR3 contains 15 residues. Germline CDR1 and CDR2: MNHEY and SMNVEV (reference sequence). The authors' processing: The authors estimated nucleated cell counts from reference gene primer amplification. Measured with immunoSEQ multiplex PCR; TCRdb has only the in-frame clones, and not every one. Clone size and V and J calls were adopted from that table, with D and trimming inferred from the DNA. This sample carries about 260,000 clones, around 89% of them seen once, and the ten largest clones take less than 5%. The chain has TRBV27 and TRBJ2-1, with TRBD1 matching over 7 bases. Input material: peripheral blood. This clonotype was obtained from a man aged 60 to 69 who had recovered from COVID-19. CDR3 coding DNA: TGTGCCAGCCTCCCTTTCAGGACAGGTGCAAATGAGCAGTTCTTC. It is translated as CASLPFRTGANEQFF.